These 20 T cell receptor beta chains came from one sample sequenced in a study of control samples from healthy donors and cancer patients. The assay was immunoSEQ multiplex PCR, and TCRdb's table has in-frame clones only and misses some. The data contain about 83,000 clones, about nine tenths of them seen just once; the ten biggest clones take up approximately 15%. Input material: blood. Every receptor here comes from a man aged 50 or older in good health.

The CDR3 nucleotides are TGTGCCAGCAGTTACCGGTGGCAGGGTGAAAACACCATATATTTT. Amino acid sequence: CASSYRWQGENTIYF. The chain is built from TRBV6-5 and TRBJ1-3; tentative D call: TRBD1 (5 bases). This CDR3 has 15 residues. The germline V and J ends were trimmed by 2 bases and 6 bases, with 14 bases remaining between them. CDR1 and CDR2 (germline): MNHEY, SVGAGI.

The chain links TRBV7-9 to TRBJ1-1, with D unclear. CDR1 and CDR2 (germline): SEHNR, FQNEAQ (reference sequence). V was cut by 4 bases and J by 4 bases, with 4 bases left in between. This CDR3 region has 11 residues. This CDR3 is CASSSSTEAFF. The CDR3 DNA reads TGTGCCAGCAGCTCAAGCACTGAAGCTTTCTTT.

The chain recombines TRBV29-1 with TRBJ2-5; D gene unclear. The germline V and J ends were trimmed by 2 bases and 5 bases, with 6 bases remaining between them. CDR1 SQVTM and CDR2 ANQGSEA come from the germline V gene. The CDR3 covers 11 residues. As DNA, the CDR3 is TGCAGCGTTGAACAAGGGGAGACCCAGTACTTC. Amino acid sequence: CSVEQGETQYF.

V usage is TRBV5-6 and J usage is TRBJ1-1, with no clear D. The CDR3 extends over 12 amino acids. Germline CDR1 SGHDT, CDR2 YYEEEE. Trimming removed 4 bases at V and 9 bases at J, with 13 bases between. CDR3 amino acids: CASSKRPQQAFF. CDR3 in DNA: TGTGCCAGCAGCAAAAGACCTCAACAAGCTTTCTTT.

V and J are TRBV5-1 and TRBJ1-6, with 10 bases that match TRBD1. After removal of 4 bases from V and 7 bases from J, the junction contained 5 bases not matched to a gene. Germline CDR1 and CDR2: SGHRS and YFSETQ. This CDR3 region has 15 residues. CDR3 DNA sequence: TGCGCCAGCAGCCCCGGGGACAGGGGCAATTCACCCCTCCACTTT. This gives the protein CASSPGDRGNSPLHF.

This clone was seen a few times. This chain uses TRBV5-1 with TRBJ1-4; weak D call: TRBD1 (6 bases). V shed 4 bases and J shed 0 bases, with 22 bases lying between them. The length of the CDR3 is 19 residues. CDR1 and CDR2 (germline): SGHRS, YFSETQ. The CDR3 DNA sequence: TGCGCCAGCAGCCCTGGGATATACGGGACAAAGTCAACTAATGAAAAACTGTTTTTT. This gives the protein CASSPGIYGTKSTNEKLFF. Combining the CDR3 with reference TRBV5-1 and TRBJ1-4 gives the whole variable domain KAGVTQTPRYLIKTRGQQVTLSCSPISGHRSVSWYQQTPGQGLQFLFEYFSETQRNKGNFPGRFSGRQFSNSRSEMNVSTLELGDSALYLCASSPGIYGTKSTNEKLFFGSGTQLSVL.

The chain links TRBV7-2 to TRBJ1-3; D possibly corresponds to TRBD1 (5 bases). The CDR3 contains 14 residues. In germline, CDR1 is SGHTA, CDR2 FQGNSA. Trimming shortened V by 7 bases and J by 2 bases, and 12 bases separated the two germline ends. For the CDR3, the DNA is TGTGCCAGCACCCCTATGGGGGCTGGAAACACCATATATTTT. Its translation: CASTPMGAGNTIYF. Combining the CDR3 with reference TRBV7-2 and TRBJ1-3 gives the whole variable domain GAGVSQSPSNKVTEKGKDVELRCDPISGHTALYWYRQSLGQGLEFLIYFQGNSAPDKSGLPSDRFSAERTGGSVSTLTIQRTQQEDSAVYLCASTPMGAGNTIYFGEGSWLTVV.

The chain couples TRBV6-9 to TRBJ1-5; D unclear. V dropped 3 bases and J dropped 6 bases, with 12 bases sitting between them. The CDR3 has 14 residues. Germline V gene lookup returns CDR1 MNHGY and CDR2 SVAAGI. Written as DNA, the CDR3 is TGTGCCAGCAGTTACCCCGGAGTAAGTCAGCCCCAGCATTTT. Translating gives CASSYPGVSQPQHF.

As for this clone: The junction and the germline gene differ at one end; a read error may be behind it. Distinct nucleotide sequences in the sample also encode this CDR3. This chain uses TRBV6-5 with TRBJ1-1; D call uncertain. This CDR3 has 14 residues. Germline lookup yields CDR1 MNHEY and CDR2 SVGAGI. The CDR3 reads CASSAYLSNTEAFF. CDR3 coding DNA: TGTGCCAGCAGCGCCTACCTGTCGAACACTGAAGCTTTTTTT.

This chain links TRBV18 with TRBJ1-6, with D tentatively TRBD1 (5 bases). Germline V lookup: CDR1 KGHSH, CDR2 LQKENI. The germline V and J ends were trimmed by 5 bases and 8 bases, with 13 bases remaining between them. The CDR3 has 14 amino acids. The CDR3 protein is CASSSQGVDSPLHF. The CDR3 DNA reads TGTGCCAGCTCATCTCAGGGCGTGGATTCACCCCTCCACTTT.

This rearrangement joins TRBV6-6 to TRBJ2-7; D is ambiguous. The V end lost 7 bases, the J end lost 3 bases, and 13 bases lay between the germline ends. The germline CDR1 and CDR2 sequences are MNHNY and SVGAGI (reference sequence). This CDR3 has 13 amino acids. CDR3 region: CASKLAQSYEQYF. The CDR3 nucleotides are TGTGCCAGCAAACTTGCACAAAGCTACGAGCAGTACTTC.

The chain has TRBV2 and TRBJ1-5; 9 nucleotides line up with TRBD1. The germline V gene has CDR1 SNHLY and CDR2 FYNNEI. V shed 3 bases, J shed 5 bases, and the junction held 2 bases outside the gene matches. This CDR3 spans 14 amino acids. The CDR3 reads CASSDGQGYQPQHF. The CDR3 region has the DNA TGTGCCAGCAGTGATGGACAGGGGTATCAGCCCCAGCATTTT. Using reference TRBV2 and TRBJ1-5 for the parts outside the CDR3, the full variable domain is EPEVTQTPSHQVTQMGQEVILRCVPISNHLYFYWYRQILGQKVEFLVSFYNNEISEKSEIFDDQFSVERPDGSNFTLKIRSTKLEDSAMYFCASSDGQGYQPQHFGDGTRLSIL.

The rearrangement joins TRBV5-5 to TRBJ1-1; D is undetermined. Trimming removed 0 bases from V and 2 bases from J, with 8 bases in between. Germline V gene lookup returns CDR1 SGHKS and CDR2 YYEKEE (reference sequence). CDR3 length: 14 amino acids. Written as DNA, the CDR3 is TGTGCCAGCAGCTTGGCGGGCTCAAACACTGAAGCTTTCTTT. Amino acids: CASSLAGSNTEAFF.

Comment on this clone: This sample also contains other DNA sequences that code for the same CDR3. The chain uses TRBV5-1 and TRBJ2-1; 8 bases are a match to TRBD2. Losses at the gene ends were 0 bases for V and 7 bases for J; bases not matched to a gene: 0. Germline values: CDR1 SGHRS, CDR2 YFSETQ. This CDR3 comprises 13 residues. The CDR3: CASSLGLANEQFF. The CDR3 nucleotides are TGCGCCAGCAGCTTGGGACTAGCGAATGAGCAGTTCTTC.

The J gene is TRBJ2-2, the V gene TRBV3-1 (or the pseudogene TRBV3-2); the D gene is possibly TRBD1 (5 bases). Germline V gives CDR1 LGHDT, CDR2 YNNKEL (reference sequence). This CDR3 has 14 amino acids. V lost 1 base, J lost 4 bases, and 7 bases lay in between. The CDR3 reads CASSQGQGTGELFF. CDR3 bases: TGTGCCAGCAGCCAAGGGCAGGGCACCGGGGAGCTGTTTTTT.

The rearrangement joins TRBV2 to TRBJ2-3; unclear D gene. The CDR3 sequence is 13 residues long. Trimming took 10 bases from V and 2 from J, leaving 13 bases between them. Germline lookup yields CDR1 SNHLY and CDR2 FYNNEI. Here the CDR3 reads CATYYTPTDTQYF. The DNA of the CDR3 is TGTGCCACCTACTACACACCCACAGATACGCAGTATTTT. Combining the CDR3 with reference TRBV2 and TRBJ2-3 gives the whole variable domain EPEVTQTPSHQVTQMGQEVILRCVPISNHLYFYWYRQILGQKVEFLVSFYNNEISEKSEIFDDQFSVERPDGSNFTLKIRSTKLEDSAMYFCATYYTPTDTQYFGPGTRLTVL.

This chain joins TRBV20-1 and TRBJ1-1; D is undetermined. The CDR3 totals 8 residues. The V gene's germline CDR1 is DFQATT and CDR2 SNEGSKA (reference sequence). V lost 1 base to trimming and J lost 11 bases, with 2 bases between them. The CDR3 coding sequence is TGCAGTGCTAGAGGCGCTTTCTTT. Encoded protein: CSARGAFF.

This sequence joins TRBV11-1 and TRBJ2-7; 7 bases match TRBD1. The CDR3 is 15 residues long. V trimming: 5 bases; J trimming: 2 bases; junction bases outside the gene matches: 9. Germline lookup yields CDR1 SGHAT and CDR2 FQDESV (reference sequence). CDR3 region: CASSPKGQLTYEQYF. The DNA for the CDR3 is TGTGCCAGCAGCCCGAAGGGACAGCTTACCTACGAGCAGTACTTC.

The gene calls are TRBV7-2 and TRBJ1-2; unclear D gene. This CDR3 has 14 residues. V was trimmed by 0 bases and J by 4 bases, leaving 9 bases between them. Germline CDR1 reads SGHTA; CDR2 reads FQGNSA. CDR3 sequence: CASSLARTAYGYTF. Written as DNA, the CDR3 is TGTGCCAGCAGCTTAGCGCGGACTGCCTATGGCTACACCTTC.

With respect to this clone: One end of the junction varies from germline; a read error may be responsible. CDR3 nucleotide sequence: TGTGCCAGCAGCGGCACAGGGGTTCTGGTCTTC. Amino acids: CASSGTGVLVF. J is TRBJ1-2 and V is TRBV7-2; 7 bases align to TRBD1. CDR1 and CDR2 (germline): SGHTA, FQGNSA. The CDR3 contains 11 residues.